The rows below give T cell receptor beta chains drawn from one sample of a study of memory CD4+ T cells and cytomegalovirus serostatus. Only in-frame clones appear in the TCRdb table, and some are missing; sequencing was by immunoSEQ multiplex PCR. The data show some 49,000 clones, around 80% seen once. Sequenced material: memory CD4+ T cells from blood. These receptors originate from an adult in good health and CMV-seronegative. CDR3s include the opening cysteine and the closing phenylalanine or tryptophan. D genes are given only for firm matches. Not all rows give a size; the values are once, few, many and, for expanded clones, a class.

TRBV28	TRBJ2-7	TRBD2	NA	CASSLLLAGASYEQYF
TRBV28	TRBJ1-4	NA	once	CASRWGGEKLFF
TRBV28	NA	TRBD1	NA	CASSLLGRGQPYEQYF
TRBV5-1	TRBJ1-4	NA	NA	CASSPRRVGEKLFF
TRBV7-9	TRBJ1-2	NA	few	CASRGTGNYGYTF
TRBV11-1	TRBJ2-1	NA	few	CASSLHHEQFF
TRBV5-1	TRBJ1-4	NA	NA	CASSLAIGEDEKLFF
TRBV6-5	TRBJ1-1	NA	NA	CASSYKWNTEAFF
TRBV5-4	TRBJ2-3	TRBD1	NA	CAGGTGGFLVTQYF
TRBV9	TRBJ1-1	TRBD1	NA	CASSVGPRQGPTEAFF
TRBV19	TRBJ1-2	TRBD1	NA	CASLGQVYTF
TRBV6-6	TRBJ1-2	NA	NA	CASSYEGGGGYTF
TRBV14	TRBJ1-3	NA	NA	CASSQAVGTGNTIYF
TRBV30	TRBJ1-2	NA	few	CAWTPGLGYTF
TRBV5-6	TRBJ1-2	TRBD1	NA	CASSIRDRVTYGYTF
TRBV5-4	TRBJ2-2	NA	once	CASSSRTANTGELFF
TRBV5-5	TRBJ1-2	TRBD1	NA	CASSSRGQGVIYGYTF
TRBV9	TRBJ1-1	NA	once	CASSVTGNTEAFF
TRBV27	TRBJ2-7	NA	NA	CASSPRAGGYEQYF
TRBV5-6	TRBJ2-7	NA	NA	CASSFQVYEQYF
TRBV7-6	TRBJ1-5	NA	NA	CASSLGINQPQHF
TRBV6-1	TRBJ1-2	NA	NA	CASSEARHTGYTF
TRBV4-1	TRBJ2-1	NA	NA	CASSQLFTGSGEQFF
TRBV4-2	TRBJ2-5	TRBD2	NA	CASSPGLAEETQYF
TRBV27	TRBJ2-6	NA	NA	CASSLVGITGMAIFSGANVLTF
TRBV5-4	TRBJ1-2	NA	NA	CASSLGLQLVRDLYGYTF
TRBV28	TRBJ2-6	NA	NA	CASKGGASGANVLTF
TRBV4-1	TRBJ1-2	NA	NA	CASSQERTASRNGYTF
TRBV4-1	TRBJ1-5	TRBD1	few	CASSLRDRGDSSNQPQHF
TRBV11-3	TRBJ2-3	TRBD1	NA	CASSSGQSGTDTQYF
TRBV7-2	TRBJ2-7	NA	NA	CASSLVPRSYEQYF
TRBV27	TRBJ1-5	NA	NA	CASTSLGGRSQPQHF
TRBV28	TRBJ1-1	TRBD1	NA	CASSLRQGTGFQFLLMNTEAFF
TRBV5-1	TRBJ1-4	TRBD1	NA	CASSLGRGLYNEKLFF
TRBV6-5	TRBJ1-5	NA	NA	CASRPRGSNQPQHF
TRBV2	TRBJ1-4	TRBD1	medium-sized	CASSGDSKKLFF
TRBV27	TRBJ1-5	NA	NA	CASSLVGRRVGQPQHF
TRBV29-1	TRBJ2-6	NA	once	CSVFPLGANVLTF
TRBV5-6	TRBJ1-1	TRBD1	once	CASSLRQYRGGTEAFF
TRBV5-1	TRBJ2-7	NA	NA	CASSLEGLDQQYF
TRBV23-1	TRBJ2-7	NA	NA	CASSRDEQYF
TRBV2	TRBJ1-2	NA	few	CASSQTGDLYGYTF
TRBV6-4	TRBJ1-6	NA	NA	CASSDTYNSPLHF
TRBV7-2	TRBJ2-3	TRBD2	NA	CASSTGLAGVGDTQYF
TRBV30	TRBJ1-5	NA	NA	CAWSGGYEQPQHF
TRBV30	TRBJ2-5	NA	NA	CAWSSGTQETQYF
TRBV9	TRBJ2-5	NA	NA	CASSGGDPDQETQYF
TRBV19	TRBJ2-1	TRBD2	NA	CATRRTSGGPVGEQFF
TRBV7-2	TRBJ1-5	TRBD1	NA	CASSSDRDQPQHF
TRBV18	TRBJ1-4	NA	NA	CASSSFPGEEKLFF
TRBV21-1	TRBJ2-2	NA	NA	CASSKAMRGTGELFF
TRBV11-2	TRBJ2-1	NA	NA	CASSAPRIGNEQFF
TRBV14	TRBJ2-1	TRBD1	few	CASSQAGDRFYNEQFF
TRBV30	TRBJ2-3	NA	NA	CAWSVGGATDTQYF
TRBV19	TRBJ1-5	NA	once	CASSSGLNQPQHF
TRBV5-1	TRBJ2-5	TRBD1	NA	CASSPRGDRVGQETQYF
TRBV5-4	TRBJ1-2	NA	NA	CASSLANRVYGYTF